The 20 T cell receptor beta chains below come from one sample, sequenced in a study of cytomegalovirus exposure and HLA in healthy donors. The PCR ran on 60 Vbeta and 13 Jbeta primers. Here immunoSEQ multiplex PCR was the method, and the copy in TCRdb shows in-frame clones only, minus some. The sample lists under 200,000 clones, around 63% occurring once. Sequenced: PBMCs. These receptors all come from a woman between 18 and 29 years old in good health and CMV-seropositive.

This clone was observed once. This CDR3 is CAWHPTTVPGNTIYF. DNA for the CDR3: TGTGCCTGGCACCCAACAACCGTCCCTGGAAACACCATATATTTT. The chain links TRBV30 to TRBJ1-3; the D is unclear. This CDR3 is 15 amino acids long. In germline, CDR1 is GTSNPN, CDR2 SVGIG (reference sequence). Trimming cost V 5 bases and J 2 bases, with 16 bases left between them.

This sequence joins TRBV27 and TRBJ2-7, with D possibly TRBD1 on 5 matching bases. Per the germline V gene, CDR1 is MNHEY and CDR2 is SMNVEV (reference sequence). This CDR3 contains 15 residues. V was pared by 0 bases and J by 5 bases, with 14 bases between. The CDR3 DNA follows: TGTGCCAGCAGTTTATCGAGCAGGGTAGGTGACGAGCAGTACTTC. Protein: CASSLSSRVGDEQYF.

Remarks on this clone: In the same sample, other DNA sequences code for this CDR3. V is TRBV5-1 and J is TRBJ2-7, with D hard to call. V was cut by 0 bases and J by 3 bases, with 4 bases left in between. Germline V gene sequence: CDR1 SGHRS, CDR2 YFSETQ. CDR3 size: 12 residues. This chain's CDR3 is CASSLGGYEQYF. Written as DNA, the CDR3 is TGCGCCAGCAGCTTGGGCGGCTACGAGCAGTACTTC.

CDR3 DNA sequence: TGTGCCAGCAGACCAACGCAGGGGGCCCCGAACCCGAACACTGAAGCTTTCTTT. It is translated as CASRPTQGAPNPNTEAFF. The rearrangement joins TRBV7-6 to TRBJ1-1; 8 positions agree with TRBD1. After removal of 6 bases from V and 1 base from J, the junction contained 16 bases not matched to a gene. Germline loops: CDR1 SGHVS, CDR2 FNYEAQ. The CDR3 consists of 18 residues.

In this sample, this clone turned up once. This chain uses TRBV7-9 with TRBJ2-7; the D gene is possibly TRBD2 (6 bases). The germline V gene has CDR1 SEHNR and CDR2 FQNEAQ (reference sequence). The V end was cut by 3 bases, the J end by 2 bases, with 11 bases between. This CDR3 contains 14 residues. CDR3 amino acids: CASSFPGVTYEQYF. The CDR3, as DNA: TGTGCCAGCAGCTTCCCGGGGGTTACCTACGAGCAGTACTTC.

This clone was seen a few times. The rearrangement links TRBV27 to TRBJ2-5, with TRBD2 identical over 8 bases. The DNA end favors TRBJ2-7, so the J call may be wrong. Germline V gene lookup returns CDR1 MNHEY and CDR2 SMNVEV (reference sequence). The CDR3 is 15 residues long. The chain's CDR3 is CASSLNGGGSYEQYF. DNA for the CDR3: TGTGCCAGCAGTTTAAACGGGGGGGGCTCCTACGAGCAGTACTTC.

The chain is built from TRBV5-1 and TRBJ1-2; tentative D call: TRBD1 (5 bases). Germline V CDR1 and CDR2: SGHRS, YFSETQ. This CDR3 spans 14 amino acids. The ends were cut back, 0 bases at V and 3 bases at J, with 9 bases in the middle. CDR3 residues: CASSLGSRDYGYTF. The CDR3 bases are TGCGCCAGCAGCTTGGGTAGCAGGGACTATGGCTACACCTTC.

The chain uses TRBV7-2 and TRBJ1-2, with D possibly being TRBD1 (6 bases). CDR3 length equals 14 residues. CDR1 and CDR2 from the germline V gene are SGHTA and FQGNSA. V lost 3 bases and J lost 4, with 12 bases in between. CDR3 region: CASSFIGQPYGYTF. The CDR3 region has the DNA TGTGCCAGCAGCTTTATAGGACAGCCCTATGGCTACACCTTC.

The chain recombines TRBV28 with TRBJ2-7; 9 bases are a match to TRBD1. After removal of 7 bases from V and 2 bases from J, the junction contained 15 bases not matched to a gene. Germline V lookup: CDR1 MDHEN, CDR2 SYDVKM. The CDR3 consists of 17 residues. The CDR3 sequence: CASTLSGSGQGTYEQYF. CDR3 sequence (DNA): TGTGCCAGCACCCTCAGTGGATCGGGACAGGGAACCTACGAGCAGTACTTC. The complete variable domain, with remaining parts taken from reference TRBV28 and TRBJ2-7, reads DVKVTQSSRYLVKRTGEKVFLECVQDMDHENMFWYRQDPGLGLRLIYFSYDVKMKEKGDIPEGYSVSREKKERFSLILESASTNQTSMYLCASTLSGSGQGTYEQYFGPGTRLTVT.

J is TRBJ1-5 and V is TRBV7-2; 7 bases align to TRBD1. V shed 1 base, J shed 1 base, and the junction held 4 bases outside the gene matches. The CDR3 length is 16 residues. From germline, CDR1 is SGHTA and CDR2 FQGNSA. The CDR3 nucleotides read TGTGCCAGCAGCTTAGTCTCAGGGGGGAGCAATCAGCCCCAGCATTTT. Translation gives CASSLVSGGSNQPQHF.

The rearrangement uses TRBV5-4 and TRBJ2-1; TRBD2 aligns across 7 bases. The CDR3 spans 14 residues. Germline V lookup: CDR1 SGHNT, CDR2 YYREEE (reference sequence). Losses at the gene ends were 3 bases for V and 7 bases for J; bases not matched to a gene: 7. CDR3 in amino acids: CASSSLGEGNEQFF. CDR3 DNA sequence: TGTGCCAGCAGCTCACTTGGGGAGGGGAATGAGCAGTTCTTC. The whole variable domain, filled in from reference TRBV5-4 and TRBJ2-1, reads ETGVTQSPTHLIKTRGQQVTLRCSSQSGHNTVSWYQQALGQGPQFIFQYYREEENGRGNFPPRFSGLQFPNYSSELNVNALELDDSALYLCASSSLGEGNEQFFGPGTRLTVL.

The chain links TRBV5-6 to TRBJ1-2; D possibly corresponds to TRBD1 (5 bases). Germline V gives CDR1 SGHDT, CDR2 YYEEEE. This CDR3 is 15 amino acids long. Trimming left V 4 bases short and J 4 bases short, with 17 bases between. The CDR3 DNA reads as TGTGCCAGCAGCCGGGGGAGGTTCCCCATCTATGGCTACACCTTC. Protein sequence: CASSRGRFPIYGYTF.

V gene TRBV6-4 combines with J gene TRBJ2-3; 9 positions match TRBD2. The J segment lost 2 bases and the V segment lost 6 bases, leaving 3 bases of the junction unmatched. CDR3 size: 14 residues. Germline V gene data show CDR1 as MRHNA and CDR2 as SNTAGT. The CDR3 DNA sequence: TGTGCCAGCAGACTAGCGGGCCTCACAGATACGCAGTATTTT. Translation: CASRLAGLTDTQYF.

The chain recombines TRBV7-2 with TRBJ2-3, with D maybe TRBD2 (6 bases). The CDR3 contains 14 residues. CDR1 and CDR2 (germline): SGHTA, FQGNSA. Trimming stripped 6 bases from V and 2 bases from J, with 12 bases between. Here the CDR3 DNA reads TGTGCCAGCAGGCAGACTAGAACCACAGATACGCAGTATTTT. Amino acid sequence: CASRQTRTTDTQYF.

The DNA for the CDR3 is TGTGCCAGCAGGGTGTCCGGGAATTCGGGGTACGGCGTGGATACGCAGTATTTT. Protein sequence: CASRVSGNSGYGVDTQYF. The chain recombines TRBV2 with TRBJ2-3; D might be TRBD2 (5 bases). This CDR3 is built from 18 residues. Trimming removed 6 bases from V and 6 bases from J, with 28 bases in between. Germline lookup yields CDR1 SNHLY and CDR2 FYNNEI. Combining the CDR3 with reference TRBV2 and TRBJ2-3 gives the whole variable domain EPEVTQTPSHQVTQMGQEVILRCVPISNHLYFYWYRQILGQKVEFLVSFYNNEISEKSEIFDDQFSVERPDGSNFTLKIRSTKLEDSAMYFCASRVSGNSGYGVDTQYFGPGTRLTVL.

This sequence joins TRBV29-1 and TRBJ2-5; 10 bases match TRBD2. The CDR3 has 15 amino acids. V was clipped by 6 bases and J by 5 bases; unmatched bases: 12. Germline values: CDR1 SQVTM, CDR2 ANQGSEA. The CDR3 sequence is CSVRRTSGVKETQYF. The CDR3 nucleotides are TGCAGCGTCCGAAGGACTAGCGGCGTAAAGGAGACCCAGTACTTC.

This clone has just a few counts. The chain couples TRBV10-2 to TRBJ2-3; possible D gene TRBD2, 5 bases. The germline V gene encodes CDR1 WSHSY and CDR2 SAAADI. The ends were cut back, 3 bases at V and 4 bases at J, with 8 bases in the middle. CDR3 length: 13 residues. The CDR3 nucleotides are TGCGCCAGCAGTGATGACGGGGCAGATACGCAGTATTTT. Amino acids: CASSDDGADTQYF.

The chain couples TRBV13 to TRBJ2-1; 9 positions match TRBD1. The CDR3 has 15 amino acids. Trimming at V came to 5 bases and at J to 3 bases, leaving 5 bases not matched to a gene. Per the germline V gene, CDR1 is PRHDT and CDR2 is FYEKMQ (reference sequence). Here the CDR3 reads CASSARDRDYNEQFF. CDR3 sequence (DNA): TGTGCCAGCAGCGCCCGGGACAGGGACTACAATGAGCAGTTCTTC.

The J gene is TRBJ1-6, the V gene TRBV30; tentatively, D is TRBD1 (5 bases). Germline V gene data show CDR1 as GTSNPN and CDR2 as SVGIG (reference sequence). There are 13 residues in the CDR3. The V gene lost 3 bases and the J gene lost 3 bases, with 6 bases spanning the gap. CDR3 amino acids: CAWSQGYNSPLHF. The DNA for the CDR3 is TGTGCCTGGAGCCAGGGCTATAATTCACCCCTCCACTTT.

The genes are TRBV5-4 and TRBJ1-2; D gene unclear. Germline V gives CDR1 SGHNT, CDR2 YYREEE (reference sequence). V lost 4 bases and J lost 4, with 17 bases in between. This CDR3 comprises 15 residues. CDR3 loop: CASSLRGAQFYGYTF. CDR3 nucleotide sequence: TGTGCCAGCAGCCTCCGGGGTGCCCAATTCTATGGCTACACCTTC.